Each of the 11 T cell receptor beta chains below was sequenced from the same sample in a study of monozygotic twins with inflammatory bowel disease. Using the 5' RACE reads, TCRdb records one entry per CDR3 protein without DNA. The sample has fewer than 110,000 distinct CDR3 sequences. The specimen sequenced was blood. These TCRs come from a human donor with ulcerative colitis or Crohn's disease, or a healthy co-twin of an affected twin (not recorded which).

The chain carries TRBV5-6 and TRBJ1-4. The CDR3 has 13 amino acids. In germline, CDR1 is SGHDT, CDR2 YYEEEE. The CDR3 protein is CASSLVEGEKLFF.

The rearrangement links TRBV12-3 or TRBV12-4 to TRBJ2-2. The CDR3 totals 11 residues. Here the CDR3 reads CASSFMGELFF.

CDR3 sequence: CASRGGTLQETQYF. This chain connects TRBV7-8 to TRBJ2-5; TCRdb's D call of TRBD2 is untestable without DNA. The germline CDR1 and CDR2 sequences are SGHVS and FQNEAQ. CDR3 length: 14 residues.

The chain carries TRBV28 and TRBJ2-1; TCRdb names TRBD1, which stays unverified in the absence of DNA. This CDR3 contains 14 residues. The germline V gene has CDR1 MDHEN and CDR2 SYDVKM. CDR3 residues: CATETQVRINEQFF. The variable domain in full, completed from reference TRBV28 and TRBJ2-1, reads DVKVTQSSRYLVKRTGEKVFLECVQDMDHENMFWYRQDPGLGLRLIYFSYDVKMKEKGDIPEGYSVSREKKERFSLILESASTNQTSMYLCATETQVRINEQFFGPGTRLTVL.

The chain links TRBV20-1 to TRBJ2-1; checking the TCRdb D call of TRBD2 is not possible without DNA. CDR1 and CDR2 from the germline V gene are DFQATT and SNEGSKA (reference sequence). The CDR3 length is 17 residues. Here the CDR3 reads CSATSPGGRVLYNEQFF.

The chain recombines TRBV7-2 with TRBJ1-4; absent DNA, TCRdb's TRBD1 call cannot be checked. CDR3 length equals 14 residues. Germline-derived CDR1 and CDR2 are SGHTA and FQGNSA. The CDR3 region is CASSFGGLNEKLFF.

The chain employs TRBV15 and TRBJ2-7; TCRdb indicates TRBD2, and absent DNA this call remains unverified. Looked up from germline, CDR1 is LNHNV and CDR2 is YYDKDF (reference sequence). The CDR3 runs 13 residues. The CDR3 loop reads CATSLAGVYEQYF.

The chain couples TRBV12-3 or TRBV12-4 to TRBJ2-1; TCRdb's assignment of TRBD1 cannot be checked, as there is no DNA. CDR3 size: 17 residues. CDR3 sequence: CASSLSFGGGFKNEQFF.

This chain links TRBV20-1 with TRBJ2-2; with no DNA, the TCRdb D assignment of TRBD1 cannot be verified. CDR3 length equals 13 residues. In germline, CDR1 is DFQATT, CDR2 SNEGSKA (reference sequence). The CDR3 loop reads CSARPPGGGELFF.

The V gene is TRBV12-3 or TRBV12-4, the J gene TRBJ1-2. The CDR3 covers 14 residues. CDR3 sequence: CASSLAGVVYGYTF.

The chain links TRBV5-1 to TRBJ2-1. Germline V CDR1 and CDR2: SGHRS, YFSETQ. The CDR3 has 14 amino acids. The chain's CDR3 is CASSSGSYYNEQFF. The variable domain in full, completed from reference TRBV5-1 and TRBJ2-1, reads KAGVTQTPRYLIKTRGQQVTLSCSPISGHRSVSWYQQTPGQGLQFLFEYFSETQRNKGNFPGRFSGRQFSNSRSEMNVSTLELGDSALYLCASSSGSYYNEQFFGPGTRLTVL.